What follows is one T cell receptor beta chain and its context. Its antigen is unknown. One end of the junction does not line up with germline, which may come from a read error. This sample stems from a study of cytomegalovirus exposure and HLA in healthy donors. Study-wide results and limits: According to reports, the classifier identified cytomegalovirus status with high specificity and sensitivity.

The PCR had 60 Vbeta and 13 Jbeta primers. The assay was immunoSEQ multiplex PCR, and TCRdb's table has in-frame clones only and misses some. The data show roughly 140,000 clones, 76% seen once. Per germline, CDR1 SNHLY and CDR2 FYNNEI. This CDR3 is 15 amino acids long. The rearrangement links TRBV2 to TRBJ2-3; 10 positions match TRBD2. This receptor was identified in a woman in her 40s in good health and CMV-seronegative. Sequencing input: PBMCs. The CDR3 here is CASSQAGGPVHTQYF. As DNA, the CDR3 is TGTGCCAGCAGTCAAGCGGGGGGGCCGGTGCATACGCAGTATTTT.